This T cell receptor (beta chain) appears in the sequencing data of a study of blood T cell repertoires in COVID-19. The method was immunoSEQ multiplex PCR; TCRdb's version includes in-frame clones alone and lacks a portion of them. Of around 310,000 clones in the sample, around 90% are singletons; the top ten hold 0.95% to 1.3%. This CDR3 has 14 residues. Trimming cost V 0 bases and J 2 bases, with 8 bases left between them. The germline V gene encodes CDR1 SGHVS and CDR2 FQNEAQ. The TCR was taken from a woman in her forties with COVID-19, enrolled during active disease. Sequencing input: peripheral blood. V usage is TRBV7-8 and J usage is TRBJ2-7; no reliable D call. CDR3 DNA sequence: TGTGCCAGCAGCTTAGCGCGGCTAACCTACGAGCAGTACTTC. This translates into CASSLARLTYEQYF.